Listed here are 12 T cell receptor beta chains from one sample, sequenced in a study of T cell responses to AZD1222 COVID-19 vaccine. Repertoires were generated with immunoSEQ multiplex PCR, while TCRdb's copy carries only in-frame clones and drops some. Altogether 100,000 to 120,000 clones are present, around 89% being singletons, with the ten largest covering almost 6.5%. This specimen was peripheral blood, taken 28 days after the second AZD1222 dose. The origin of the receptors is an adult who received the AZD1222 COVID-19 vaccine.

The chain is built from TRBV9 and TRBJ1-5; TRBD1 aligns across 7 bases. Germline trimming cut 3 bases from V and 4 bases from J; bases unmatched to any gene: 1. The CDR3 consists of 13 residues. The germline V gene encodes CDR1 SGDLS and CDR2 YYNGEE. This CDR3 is CASSGDSNQPQHF. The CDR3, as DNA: TGTGCCAGCAGCGGGGACAGTAATCAGCCCCAGCATTTT.

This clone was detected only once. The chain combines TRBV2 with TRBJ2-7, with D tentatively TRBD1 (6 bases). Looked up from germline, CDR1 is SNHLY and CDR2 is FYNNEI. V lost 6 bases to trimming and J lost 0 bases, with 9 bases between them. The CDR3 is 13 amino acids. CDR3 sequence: CASRKGVSYEQYF. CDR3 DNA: TGTGCCAGCAGGAAGGGGGTCTCCTACGAGCAGTACTTC.

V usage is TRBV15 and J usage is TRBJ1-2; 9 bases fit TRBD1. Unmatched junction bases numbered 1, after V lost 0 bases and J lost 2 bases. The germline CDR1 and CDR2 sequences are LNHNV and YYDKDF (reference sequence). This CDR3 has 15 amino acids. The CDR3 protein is CATSRDGTGNYGYTF. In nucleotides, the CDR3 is TGTGCCACCAGCAGAGATGGGACAGGGAACTATGGCTACACCTTC.

CDR3 amino acids: CASSLPAGDSDTQYF. The CDR3 nucleotides are TGCGCCAGCAGCTTGCCAGCGGGGGATTCGGATACGCAGTATTTT. The chain employs TRBV5-1 and TRBJ2-3; 8 nucleotides line up with TRBD2. Germline-derived CDR1 and CDR2 are SGHRS and YFSETQ. The CDR3 runs to 15 residues. V lost 1 base to trimming and J lost 6 bases; unmatched junction nucleotides: 7.

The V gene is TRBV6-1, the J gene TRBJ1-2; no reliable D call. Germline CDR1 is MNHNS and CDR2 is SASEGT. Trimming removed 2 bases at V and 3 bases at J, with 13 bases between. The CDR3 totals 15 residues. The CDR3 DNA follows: TGTGCCAGCAGTGAATTTTTTGTTCCAGACTATGGCTACACCTTC. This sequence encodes CASSEFFVPDYGYTF.

CDR3 coding DNA: TGTGCCAGCAGCCCGGGGACTTCGACTGGGGGCTACACCTTC. Encoded protein: CASSPGTSTGGYTF. The chain has TRBV7-3 and TRBJ1-2; the D gene is possibly TRBD1 (5 bases). This CDR3 spans 14 amino acids. V lost 5 bases, J lost 8 bases, and 18 bases lay in between. CDR1 is SGHTA and CDR2 is FQGTGA in the germline V gene.

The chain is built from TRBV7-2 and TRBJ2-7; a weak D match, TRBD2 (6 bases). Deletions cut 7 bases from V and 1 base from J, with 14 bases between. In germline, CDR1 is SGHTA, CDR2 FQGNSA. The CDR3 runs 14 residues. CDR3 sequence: CASTFSGTSYEQYF. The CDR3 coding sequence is TGTGCCAGCACCTTTAGCGGAACATCCTACGAGCAGTACTTC.

This CDR3 is CASGGLTSPRTQYF. Written as DNA, the CDR3 is TGTGCCAGCGGAGGGTTAACCTCGCCCAGGACCCAGTACTTC. The rearrangement links TRBV6-5 to TRBJ2-5; TRBD2 might be the D (6 bases). Deletions cut 8 bases from V and 7 bases from J, with 20 bases between. The CDR3 has 14 amino acids. Germline V gives CDR1 MNHEY, CDR2 SVGAGI.

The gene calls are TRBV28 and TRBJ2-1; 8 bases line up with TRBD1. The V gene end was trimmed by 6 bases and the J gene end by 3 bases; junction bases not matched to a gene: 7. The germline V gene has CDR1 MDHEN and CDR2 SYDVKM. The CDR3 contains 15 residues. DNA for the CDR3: TGTGCCAGCAGAGAGGACAGGGTTCACTACAATGAGCAGTTCTTC. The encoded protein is CASREDRVHYNEQFF.

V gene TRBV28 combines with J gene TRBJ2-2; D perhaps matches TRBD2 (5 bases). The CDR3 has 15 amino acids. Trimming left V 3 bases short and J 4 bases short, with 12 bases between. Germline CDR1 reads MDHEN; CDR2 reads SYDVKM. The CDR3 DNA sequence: TGTGCCAGCAGTTTTACGGGGTTGGGCACCGGGGAGCTGTTTTTT. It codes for CASSFTGLGTGELFF.

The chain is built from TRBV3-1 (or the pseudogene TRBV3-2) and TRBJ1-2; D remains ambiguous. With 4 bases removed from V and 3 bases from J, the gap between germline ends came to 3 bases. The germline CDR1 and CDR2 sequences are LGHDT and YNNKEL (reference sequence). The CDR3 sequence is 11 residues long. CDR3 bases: TGTGCCAGCAGCCCACACTATGGCTACACCTTC. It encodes CASSPHYGYTF.

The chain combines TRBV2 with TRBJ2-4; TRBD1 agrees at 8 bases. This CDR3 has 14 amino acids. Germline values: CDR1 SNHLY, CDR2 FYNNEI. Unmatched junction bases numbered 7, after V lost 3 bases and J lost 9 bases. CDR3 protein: CASSDQTGAGIQYF. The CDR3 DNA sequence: TGTGCCAGCAGTGACCAGACAGGGGCGGGCATTCAGTACTTC.